The next 6 T cell receptor beta chains were all read from a single sample in a study of shared clonotypes between healthy human individuals. Sequenced by immunoSEQ multiplex PCR; TCRdb stores in-frame clones only, minus some. The repertoire holds fewer than 1.4 million clones, with around 82% as singletons. Sequencing was done on a sample of memory CD4+ T cells from PBMCs. The subset was: CD45RA-negative fraction. These receptors were collected from a man in his late teens or twenties in good health. Some clones in this sample may be carry-over from other donors' samples.

As DNA, the CDR3 is TGTGCCAGCAGCACCCACCGACTAGCGGGAGGCGAGCAGTACTTC. Translation: CASSTHRLAGGEQYF. This chain uses TRBV5-8 with TRBJ2-7; 13 nucleotides agree with TRBD2. The CDR3 has 15 residues. The trim removed 4 bases at V and 6 bases at J, leaving 7 bases unmatched. Germline CDR1 SGHTS, CDR2 YDEGEE.

The chain uses TRBV18 and TRBJ2-3, with D hard to call. In germline, CDR1 is KGHSH, CDR2 LQKENI. The CDR3 has 16 residues. V lost 7 bases to trimming and J lost 0 bases, with 17 bases between them. The CDR3 bases are TGTGCCAGCTTCTCCTTGGGCCTTGCCAGCACAGATACGCAGTATTTT. Translating it yields CASFSLGLASTDTQYF.

V and J are TRBV5-1 and TRBJ2-5; 8 bases fit TRBD2. Germline V gene data show CDR1 as SGHRS and CDR2 as YFSETQ. The CDR3 sequence is 15 residues long. V dropped 4 bases and J dropped 3; count of bases not matched to a gene: 8. As DNA, the CDR3 is TGCGCCAGCAGCCGAGGTGGGACTAGTGAAGAGACCCAGTACTTC. Protein: CASSRGGTSEETQYF. The whole variable domain, filled in from reference TRBV5-1 and TRBJ2-5, reads KAGVTQTPRYLIKTRGQQVTLSCSPISGHRSVSWYQQTPGQGLQFLFEYFSETQRNKGNFPGRFSGRQFSNSRSEMNVSTLELGDSALYLCASSRGGTSEETQYFGPGTRLLVL.

This chain connects TRBV28 to TRBJ2-7; 9 bases match TRBD2. Trimming took 6 bases from V and 3 from J; bases not matched to a gene: 18. CDR3 length: 18 residues. Germline V gives CDR1 MDHEN, CDR2 SYDVKM. CDR3 residues: CASRSLYDLSGGFYEQYF. CDR3 DNA: TGTGCCAGCAGGTCACTCTACGACCTTAGCGGGGGATTCTACGAGCAGTACTTC.

On this clone itself: The sample has other DNA sequences that encode this CDR3 too. The J gene is TRBJ2-7, the V gene TRBV5-1; 8 bases are shared with TRBD1. V trimming: 4 bases; J trimming: 2 bases; junction bases outside the gene matches: 5. This CDR3 contains 14 residues. Germline V gene data show CDR1 as SGHRS and CDR2 as YFSETQ. CDR3 protein: CASSPGQGAYEQYF. CDR3 in DNA: TGCGCCAGCAGCCCCGGACAGGGTGCCTACGAGCAGTACTTC.

This clone was detected ten times or more. Other DNA sequences from this sample encode an identical CDR3 as well. The gene calls are TRBV2 and TRBJ1-5; no definite D call. From germline, CDR1 is SNHLY and CDR2 FYNNEI. V gave up 6 bases and J gave up 0 bases, with 6 bases separating them. The CDR3 contains 13 residues. The CDR3: CASRRDSNQPQHF. DNA of the CDR3: TGTGCCAGCAGACGTGATAGCAATCAGCCCCAGCATTTT.